Listed here is a single T cell receptor beta chain. The antigen is unknown. The CDR3 extends over 13 amino acids. Germline values: CDR1 SQVTM, CDR2 ANQGSEA. With V trimmed by 7 bases and J by 1 base, 6 bases remained unmatched. This entry is derived from a study of cytomegalovirus exposure and HLA in healthy donors. The PCR had 60 Vbeta and 13 Jbeta primers. Assay: immunoSEQ multiplex PCR; the TCRdb copy retains only in-frame clones and omits some. This table has 60,000 to 75,000 clones, roughly four fifths appearing once. General observations from the study: Later analysis identified a missense DCLRE1C variant that was linked to TCR beta V- and J-gene trimming.

The chain joins TRBV29-1 to TRBJ1-1; 7 bases are a match to TRBD1. The source of this sequence is a woman aged 25 to 39 in good health and CMV-seropositive. The sequenced sample consisted of PBMCs. CDR3 bases: TGCAGCGCCGACAGGGTACGGAACACTGAAGCTTTCTTT. This sequence encodes CSADRVRNTEAFF.